The 20 T cell receptor beta chains in this list originate from one sample, sequenced in a study of control samples from healthy donors and cancer patients (dated by TCRdb to the early 2020s). Libraries were made using the immunoSEQ multiplex PCR assay. As stored in TCRdb, this immuneACCESS dataset retains in-frame rearrangements with V and J assigned. A fraction of the clones does not appear; measured against another copy, unresolved V genes explain less than half of the discrepancy, and the remainder lacks a known reason. This sample has fewer than 250,000 clones in its table, and 90% to 95% of those were observed once. The top ten clones comprise approximately 1.8% of the sample. Sequencing used blood. The receptors originated from a man aged 25-45 years in good health.

CDR3 in amino acids: CASSYAGARGNQPQHF. The CDR3 region has the DNA TGTGCCAGCAGTTATGCAGGGGCGCGCGGCAATCAGCCCCAGCATTTT. The J gene is TRBJ1-5, the V gene TRBV6-5; D is perhaps TRBD1 (6 bases). This CDR3 region has 16 residues. The V gene lost 3 bases and the J gene lost 2 bases, with 14 bases spanning the gap. CDR1 MNHEY and CDR2 SVGAGI come from the germline V gene.

This chain joins TRBV23-1 and TRBJ1-5; a possible D gene is TRBD1 (6 bases). TRBV23-1 carries the ORF label, with uncertain function. With 9 bases removed from V and 6 bases from J, the gap between germline ends came to 21 bases. The CDR3 length is 15 residues. The CDR3 DNA reads as TGCGCCAGTCGGTATGGGCAGGGGAATCGTCAGCCCCAGCATTTT. It translates to CASRYGQGNRQPQHF.

V is TRBV25-1 and J is TRBJ1-4, with D hard to call. Germline CDR1 and CDR2: MGHDK and SYGVNS. CDR3 length: 16 amino acids. V was pared by 0 bases and J by 2 bases, with 10 bases between. CDR3: CASSEYDDPTNEKLFF. CDR3 DNA sequence: TGTGCCAGCAGTGAATACGATGACCCGACTAATGAAAAACTGTTTTTT. The full variable domain, in which reference TRBV25-1 and TRBJ1-4 provide the parts outside the CDR3, is EADIYQTPRYLVIGTGKKITLECSQTMGHDKMYWYQQDPGMELHLIHYSYGVNSTEKGDLSSESTVSRIRTEHFPLTLESARPSHTSQYLCASSEYDDPTNEKLFFGSGTQLSVL.

J is TRBJ1-4 and V is TRBV27; 9 bases agree with TRBD1. The germline gives CDR1 MNHEY, CDR2 SMNVEV (reference sequence). The CDR3 is made up of 18 amino acids. J lost 7 bases, V lost 6 bases, and 18 bases had no gene match. CDR3 bases: TGTGCCAGCAGCTACACTGGGACAGGGCCGAGGTTTGGTGAAAAACTGTTTTTT. Amino acids: CASSYTGTGPRFGEKLFF. The full variable domain, with the rest looked up from reference TRBV27 and TRBJ1-4, is EAQVTQNPRYLITVTGKKLTVTCSQNMNHEYMSWYRQDPGLGLRQIYYSMNVEVTDKGDVPEGYKVSRKEKRNFPLILESPSPNQTSLYFCASSYTGTGPRFGEKLFFGSGTQLSVL.

The chain carries TRBV3-1 (or the pseudogene TRBV3-2) and TRBJ2-3; D is unclear. This CDR3 has 13 residues. Deletions cut 1 base from V and 5 bases from J, with 7 bases between. The V gene's germline CDR1 is LGHDT and CDR2 YNNKEL (reference sequence). CDR3 region: CASSQGAGDTQYF. Written as DNA, the CDR3 is TGTGCCAGCAGCCAAGGAGCCGGAGATACGCAGTATTTT.

This clone occurred once. The genes are TRBV2 and TRBJ2-2, with D perhaps matching TRBD2 (6 bases). Germline V gene sequence: CDR1 SNHLY, CDR2 FYNNEI. The CDR3 loop spans 14 amino acids. The V gene lost 6 bases and the J gene lost 3 bases, with 11 bases spanning the gap. The CDR3 DNA reads as TGTGCCAGCAGAACCGGGGGAGACACCGGGGAGCTGTTTTTT. As protein: CASRTGGDTGELFF.

The chain uses TRBV4-1 and TRBJ1-1; D unclear. CDR1 and CDR2 from the germline V gene are MGHRA and YSYEKL. The V end lost 1 base, the J end lost 5 bases, and 17 bases lay between the germline ends. The CDR3 consists of 16 residues. This CDR3 is CASSQVGLAYGTEAFF. Written as DNA, the CDR3 is TGCGCCAGCAGCCAAGTTGGACTCGCCTACGGGACTGAAGCTTTCTTT.

The chain combines TRBV6-5 with TRBJ1-3, with a tentative D call TRBD1 (5 bases). Germline V gene sequence: CDR1 MNHEY, CDR2 SVGAGI. V gave up 2 bases and J gave up 0 bases, with 11 bases separating them. The CDR3 extends over 16 amino acids. In DNA, the CDR3 is TGTGCCAGCAGTTACCTCACCGGGGGCTCTGGAAACACCATATATTTT. This encodes CASSYLTGGSGNTIYF.

The chain links TRBV7-8 to TRBJ2-2; D is unresolved. Germline V CDR1 and CDR2: SGHVS, FQNEAQ. The V end was cut by 5 bases, the J end by 4 bases, with 8 bases between. The CDR3 is 13 amino acids. The CDR3 coding sequence is TGTGCCAGCAGCAGAGGACCCACCGGGGAGCTGTTTTTT. It specifies CASSRGPTGELFF.

The rearrangement uses TRBV30 and TRBJ2-1, with D possibly being TRBD2 (5 bases). V was pared by 0 bases and J by 10 bases, with 10 bases between. The length of the CDR3 is 12 residues. The germline V gene encodes CDR1 GTSNPN and CDR2 SVGIG (reference sequence). The CDR3 coding sequence is TGTGCCTGGAGTGTACTTGGAGGCGAGCAGTTCTTC. This sequence encodes CAWSVLGGEQFF.

Only a few counts were recorded for this clone. The chain combines TRBV7-8 with TRBJ2-5, with 7 nucleotides matching TRBD1. The CDR3 runs to 17 residues. Germline V gene lookup returns CDR1 SGHVS and CDR2 FQNEAQ. V dropped 4 bases and J dropped 4; count of bases not matched to a gene: 15. The CDR3 region is CASSSRAGGTAAETQYF. DNA of the CDR3: TGTGCCAGCAGCTCCCGAGCAGGGGGAACCGCGGCAGAGACCCAGTACTTC.

V is TRBV6-6 and J is TRBJ1-6; 12 bases are shared with TRBD1. Germline-derived CDR1 and CDR2 are MNHNY and SVGAGI (reference sequence). The V segment lost 5 bases and the J segment 8 bases; nucleotides outside the gene matches: 13. CDR3 length: 18 residues. This chain's CDR3 is CASSRYGTGGGLDSPLHF. The CDR3 DNA follows: TGTGCCAGCAGTCGGTACGGGACAGGGGGCGGTTTGGATTCACCCCTCCACTTT.

The V and J genes are TRBV7-8 and TRBJ2-1; 9 bases match TRBD2. The CDR3 runs 16 residues. V lost 2 bases and J lost 2; bases outside the gene matches: 4. Germline-derived CDR1 and CDR2 are SGHVS and FQNEAQ. Here the CDR3 reads CASSLIGGGAYNEQFF. Here the CDR3 DNA reads TGTGCCAGCAGCTTAATCGGCGGGGGGGCCTACAATGAGCAGTTCTTC. Full variable domain (missing parts from reference TRBV7-8 and TRBJ2-1): GAGVSQSPRYKVAKRGQDVALRCDPISGHVSLFWYQQALGQGPEFLTYFQNEAQLDKSGLPSDRFFAERPEGSVSTLKIQRTQQEDSAVYLCASSLIGGGAYNEQFFGPGTRLTVL.

The CDR3 DNA follows: TGTGCCAGCATCATCGACAGGGGGATTGCTGAAGCTTTCTTT. This translates into CASIIDRGIAEAFF. The chain is built from TRBV2 and TRBJ1-1; 9 bases line up with TRBD1. This CDR3 comprises 14 residues. The V gene end was trimmed by 7 bases and the J gene end by 6 bases; junction bases not matched to a gene: 9. Germline V gene sequence: CDR1 SNHLY, CDR2 FYNNEI.

The chain employs TRBV28 and TRBJ1-5, with D unresolved. V shed 5 bases and J shed 2 bases, with 10 bases lying between them. The CDR3 has 14 amino acids. Germline V lookup: CDR1 MDHEN, CDR2 SYDVKM. Written as DNA, the CDR3 is TGTGCCAGCAGTGCAGTAAACGGCAATCAGCCCCAGCATTTT. Residues: CASSAVNGNQPQHF.

This rearrangement joins TRBV14 to TRBJ2-7; the D is unclear. CDR3 size: 10 residues. V lost 3 bases and J lost 6, with 3 bases in between. Germline CDR1 and CDR2: SGHDN and FVKESK. CDR3 sequence: CASSHFEQYF. In DNA, the CDR3 is TGTGCCAGCAGCCATTTCGAGCAGTACTTC.

This chain joins TRBV7-9 and TRBJ2-5; 8 nucleotides line up with TRBD1. The CDR3 runs 14 residues. CDR1 SEHNR and CDR2 FQNEAQ come from the germline V gene (reference sequence). J lost 5 bases, V lost 5 bases, and 7 bases had no gene match. The CDR3, as DNA: TGTGCCAGCAGCCCCGGACAGGGTGGGGAGACCCAGTACTTC. The encoded protein is CASSPGQGGETQYF.

The chain employs TRBV6-2 or TRBV6-3 and TRBJ1-2; D is ambiguous. Trimming left V 6 bases short and J 6 bases short, with 11 bases between. The germline gives CDR1 MNHEY, CDR2 SVGEGT. The length of the CDR3 is 12 residues. This CDR3 is CASSRLLDGYTF. CDR3 coding DNA: TGTGCCAGCAGCCGGCTCTTGGATGGCTACACCTTC.

The chain combines TRBV27 with TRBJ1-2, with D possibly being TRBD1 (6 bases). This CDR3 region has 13 residues. Germline V gene data show CDR1 as MNHEY and CDR2 as SMNVEV (reference sequence). Trimming shortened V by 6 bases and J by 6 bases, and 14 bases separated the two germline ends. DNA for the CDR3: TGTGCCAGCAGCAGGACACAGGGACATGGCTACACCTTC. It yields the protein CASSRTQGHGYTF.

A single count supports this clone. V is TRBV19 and J is TRBJ2-3, with TRBD2 identical over 12 bases. Germline V lookup: CDR1 LNHDA, CDR2 SQIVND (reference sequence). The CDR3 spans 14 residues. The V gene end was trimmed by 6 bases and the J gene end by 5 bases; junction bases not matched to a gene: 3. The chain's CDR3 is CASSVLAGGDTQYF. The CDR3 DNA sequence: TGTGCCAGTAGCGTACTAGCGGGGGGAGATACGCAGTATTTT.